This T cell receptor (beta chain) was documented in a study of blood T cells in healthy people across ages. Study overall: Per two T cells, template switching captured roughly one barcoded beta molecule.

Findings of the study overall: The study found more naive CD4+ cells and higher diversity in long-lived than aged donors. PBMCs left unsorted prevented a conclusive naive versus antigen-experienced comparison.

Turning to this clonotype: Antigen: not known. This may stem from a read error, because a much larger clone lies one nucleotide away.

The donors, aged roughly 6 to 95, were healthy Caucasians from Russia. A second roughly 7 to 11 cycle PCR used barcoded and J-beta primers. TCRdb independently ran MiXCR on the 5' RACE reads; one entry per CDR3 protein. The table records more than 800,000 distinct CDR3 sequences, 29% of them present only once. This clonotype was sampled from a woman aged 80 or over in good health. The sample consisted of blood.

The DNA of the CDR3 is TGTGCCAGCAGGGGAGCGGGGGGATCCTACAATGAGCAGTTCTTC. Translation: CASRGAGGSYNEQFF. This sequence joins TRBV11-2 and TRBJ2-1; 9 bases are shared with TRBD2. This CDR3 spans 15 amino acids. V was clipped by 6 bases and J by 1 base; unmatched bases: 4. In germline, CDR1 is SGHAT, CDR2 FQNNGV. Variable domain in full (rest from reference TRBV11-2 and TRBJ2-1): EAGVAQSPRYKIIEKRQSVAFWCNPISGHATLYWYQQILGQGPKLLIQFQNNGVVDDSQLPKDRFSAERLKGVDSTLKIQPAKLEDSAVYLCASRGAGGSYNEQFFGPGTRLTVL.